These 9 T cell receptor beta chains were all obtained from the same sample, sequenced in a study of cytomegalovirus exposure and HLA in healthy donors. Profiled with immunoSEQ multiplex PCR; TCRdb holds only in-frame clones, not every one. The table shows about 64,000 clones, with roughly 91% occurring only once. Sequencing was carried out using PBMCs. The receptors come from a woman aged 18-29 years in good health and CMV-seronegative.

This clone showed up just a few times. The chain links TRBV6-1 to TRBJ1-2; no firm D call. Germline CDR1 reads MNHNS; CDR2 reads SASEGT. This CDR3 has 13 amino acids. V shed 7 bases and J shed 2 bases, with 11 bases lying between them. The CDR3 region has the DNA TGTGCCAGCAAGGTAGAGGGAAACTATGGCTACACCTTC. Its translation is CASKVEGNYGYTF.

The genes are TRBV5-1 and TRBJ2-5; the D is unclear. The V end lost 4 bases, the J end lost 1 base, and 11 bases lay between the germline ends. The CDR3 runs 14 residues. The V gene's germline CDR1 is SGHRS and CDR2 YFSETQ. The DNA for the CDR3 is TGCGCCAGCAGCCCTAAACAGATCCAAGAGACCCAGTACTTC. Translated, it gives CASSPKQIQETQYF.

The chain links TRBV11-2 to TRBJ2-3, with 11 bases matching TRBD2. The germline V gene encodes CDR1 SGHAT and CDR2 FQNNGV. The CDR3 sequence is 15 residues long. V was clipped by 6 bases and J by 3 bases; unmatched bases: 5. CDR3 coding DNA: TGTGCCAGCAGGGCACTAGCGGGGGCGACAGATACGCAGTATTTT. It yields the protein CASRALAGATDTQYF.

CDR3 coding DNA: TGTGCCAGCAGCTTAGACGGCGGGAGTAGCACAGATACGCAGTATTTT. Amino acid sequence: CASSLDGGSSTDTQYF. The V gene is TRBV7-9, the J gene TRBJ2-3; 7 bases fit TRBD2. Trimming at V came to 1 base and at J to 0 bases, leaving 4 bases not matched to a gene. The CDR3 consists of 16 residues. The V gene's germline CDR1 is SEHNR and CDR2 FQNEAQ (reference sequence).

CDR3 sequence reads: CASSSTGGALSEQYF. CDR3 DNA: TGTGCCAGCAGCTCCACAGGGGGCGCCCTTTCCGAGCAGTACTTC. This chain connects TRBV27 to TRBJ2-7; 9 bases line up with TRBD1. Trimming removed 6 bases from V and 6 bases from J; junction bases left unmatched: 12. The CDR3 totals 15 residues. Germline V CDR1 and CDR2: MNHEY, SMNVEV (reference sequence).

This clone was observed a single time. This chain connects TRBV30 to TRBJ1-5, with a weak D call TRBD1 (5 bases). Germline V CDR1 and CDR2: GTSNPN, SVGIG (reference sequence). The CDR3 extends over 16 amino acids. V gave up 2 bases and J gave up 0 bases, with 14 bases separating them. The CDR3 here is CAWSLSGAPSNQPQHF. The CDR3 DNA follows: TGTGCCTGGAGTCTCAGTGGGGCCCCTAGCAATCAGCCCCAGCATTTT.

This clone occurred once. The chain recombines TRBV10-3 with TRBJ2-5, with D perhaps matching TRBD2 (5 bases). CDR3 length equals 12 residues. V lost 10 bases to trimming and J lost 3 bases, with 12 bases between them. The germline V gene has CDR1 ENHRY and CDR2 SYGVKD. In nucleotides, the CDR3 is TGTGCCACCCACGGGGAAAAAGAGACCCAGTACTTC. Encoded protein: CATHGEKETQYF.

This clone was picked up one time. The chain has TRBV6-5 and TRBJ2-5; 9 bases match TRBD1. This CDR3 region has 14 residues. With 6 bases clipped from V and 5 bases from J, the junction kept 7 bases outside the gene matches. Germline assignment: CDR1 MNHEY and CDR2 SVGAGI. The CDR3 protein is CASRGTGRTETQYF. The CDR3, as DNA: TGTGCCAGCAGAGGGACAGGGCGTACGGAGACCCAGTACTTC.

This clone was found once. CDR3 sequence (DNA): TGTGCCAGCAGTAGGGACAGGGTTTCCCACGAGCAGTACTTC. Its translation is CASSRDRVSHEQYF. V gene TRBV6-1 combines with J gene TRBJ2-7, with 9 bases that match TRBD1. The CDR3 is 14 amino acids. The trim removed 5 bases at V and 5 bases at J, leaving 7 bases unmatched. Germline V lookup: CDR1 MNHNS, CDR2 SASEGT.